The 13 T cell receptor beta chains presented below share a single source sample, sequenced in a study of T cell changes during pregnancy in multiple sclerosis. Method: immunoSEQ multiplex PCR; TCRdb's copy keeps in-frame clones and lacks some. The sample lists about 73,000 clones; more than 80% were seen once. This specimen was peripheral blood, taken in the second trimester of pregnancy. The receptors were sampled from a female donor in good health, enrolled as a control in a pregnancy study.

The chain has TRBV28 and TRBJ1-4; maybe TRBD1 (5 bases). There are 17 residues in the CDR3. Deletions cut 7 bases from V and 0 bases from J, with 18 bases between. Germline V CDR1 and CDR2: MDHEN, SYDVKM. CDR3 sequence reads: CASTRRGTPATNEKLFF. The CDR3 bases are TGTGCCAGCACCCGAAGGGGTACGCCTGCAACTAATGAAAAACTGTTTTTT. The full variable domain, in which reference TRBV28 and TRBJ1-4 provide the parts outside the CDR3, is DVKVTQSSRYLVKRTGEKVFLECVQDMDHENMFWYRQDPGLGLRLIYFSYDVKMKEKGDIPEGYSVSREKKERFSLILESASTNQTSMYLCASTRRGTPATNEKLFFGSGTQLSVL.

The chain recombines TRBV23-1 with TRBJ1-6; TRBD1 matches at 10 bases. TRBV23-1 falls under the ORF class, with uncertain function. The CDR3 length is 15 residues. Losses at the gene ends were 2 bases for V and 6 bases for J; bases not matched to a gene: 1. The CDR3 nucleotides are TGCGCCAGCAGTCAAAGGACAGGGGGTAATTCACCCCTCCACTTT. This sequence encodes CASSQRTGGNSPLHF.

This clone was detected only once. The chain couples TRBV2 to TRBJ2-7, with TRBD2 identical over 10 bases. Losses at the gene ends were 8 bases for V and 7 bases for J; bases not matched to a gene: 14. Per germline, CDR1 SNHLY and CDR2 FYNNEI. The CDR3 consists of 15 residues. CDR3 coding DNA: TGTGCCAGCGGGGTAGCGGGGGGCTCCTTGGGGGAGCAGTACTTC. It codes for CASGVAGGSLGEQYF. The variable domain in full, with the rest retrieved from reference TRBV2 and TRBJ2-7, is EPEVTQTPSHQVTQMGQEVILRCVPISNHLYFYWYRQILGQKVEFLVSFYNNEISEKSEIFDDQFSVERPDGSNFTLKIRSTKLEDSAMYFCASGVAGGSLGEQYFGPGTRLTVT.

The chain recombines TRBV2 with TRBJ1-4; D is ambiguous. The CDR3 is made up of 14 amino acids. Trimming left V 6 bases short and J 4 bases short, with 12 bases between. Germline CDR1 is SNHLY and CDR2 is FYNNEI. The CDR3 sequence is CASRQQPFNEKLFF. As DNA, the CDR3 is TGTGCCAGCAGGCAACAGCCGTTTAATGAAAAACTGTTTTTT. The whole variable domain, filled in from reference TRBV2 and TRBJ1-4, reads EPEVTQTPSHQVTQMGQEVILRCVPISNHLYFYWYRQILGQKVEFLVSFYNNEISEKSEIFDDQFSVERPDGSNFTLKIRSTKLEDSAMYFCASRQQPFNEKLFFGSGTQLSVL.

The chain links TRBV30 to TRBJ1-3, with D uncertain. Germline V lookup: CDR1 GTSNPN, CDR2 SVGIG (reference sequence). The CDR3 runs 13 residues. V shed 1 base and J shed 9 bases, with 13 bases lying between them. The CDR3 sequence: CAWSDLHGGTIYF. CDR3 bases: TGTGCCTGGAGTGATCTGCATGGAGGCACCATATATTTT.

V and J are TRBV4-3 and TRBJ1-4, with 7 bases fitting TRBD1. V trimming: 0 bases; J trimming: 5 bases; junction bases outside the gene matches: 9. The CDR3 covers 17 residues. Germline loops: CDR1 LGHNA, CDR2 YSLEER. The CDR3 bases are TGCGCCAGCAGCCAAGAAGATGGTAGGGGGCTGAATGAAAAACTGTTTTTT. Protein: CASSQEDGRGLNEKLFF.

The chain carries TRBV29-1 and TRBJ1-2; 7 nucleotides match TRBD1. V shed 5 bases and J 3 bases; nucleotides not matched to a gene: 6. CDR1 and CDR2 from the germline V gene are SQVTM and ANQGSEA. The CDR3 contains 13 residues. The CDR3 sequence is CSVPGQVDYGYTF. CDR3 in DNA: TGCAGCGTTCCCGGACAGGTCGACTATGGCTACACCTTC.

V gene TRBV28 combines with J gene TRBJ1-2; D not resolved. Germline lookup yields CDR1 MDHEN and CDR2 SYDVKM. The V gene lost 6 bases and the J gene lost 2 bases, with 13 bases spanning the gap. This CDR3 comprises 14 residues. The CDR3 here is CASSPPGGNYGYTF. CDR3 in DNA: TGTGCCAGCAGCCCCCCCGGCGGAAACTATGGCTACACCTTC.

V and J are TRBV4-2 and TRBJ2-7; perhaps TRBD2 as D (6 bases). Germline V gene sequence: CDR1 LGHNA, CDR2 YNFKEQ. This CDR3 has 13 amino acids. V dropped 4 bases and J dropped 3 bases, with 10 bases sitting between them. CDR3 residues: CASSPGEFYEQYF. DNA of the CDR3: TGTGCCAGCAGCCCGGGGGAATTCTACGAGCAGTACTTC.

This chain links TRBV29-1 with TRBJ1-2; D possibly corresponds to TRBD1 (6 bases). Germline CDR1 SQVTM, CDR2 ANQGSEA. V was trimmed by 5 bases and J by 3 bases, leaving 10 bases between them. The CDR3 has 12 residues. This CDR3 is CSVSDSYYGYTF. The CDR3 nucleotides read TGCAGCGTTTCGGACAGCTACTATGGCTACACCTTC.

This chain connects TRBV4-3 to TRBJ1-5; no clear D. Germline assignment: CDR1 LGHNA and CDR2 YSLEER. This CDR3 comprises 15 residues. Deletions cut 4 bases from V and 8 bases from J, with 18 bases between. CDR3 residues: CASSPIYHPREPQHF. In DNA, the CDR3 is TGCGCCAGCAGCCCCATCTACCATCCGCGCGAGCCCCAGCATTTT.

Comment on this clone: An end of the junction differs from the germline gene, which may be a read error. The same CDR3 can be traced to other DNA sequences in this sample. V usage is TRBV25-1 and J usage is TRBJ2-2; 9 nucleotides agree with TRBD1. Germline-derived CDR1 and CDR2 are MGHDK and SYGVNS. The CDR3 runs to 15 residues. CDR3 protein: CASSEGTGKIGELFF. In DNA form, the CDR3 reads TGTGCCAGCAGTGAAGGGACAGGGAAGATCGGGGAACTGTTTTTT. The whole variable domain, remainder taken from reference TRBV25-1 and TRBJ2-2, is EADIYQTPRYLVIGTGKKITLECSQTMGHDKMYWYQQDPGMELHLIHYSYGVNSTEKGDLSSESTVSRIRTEHFPLTLESARPSHTSQYLCASSEGTGKIGELFFGEGSRLTVL.

The CDR3 loop is CASSAGGYGYTF. CDR3 nucleotides: TGTGCCAGCAGCGCCGGGGGCTATGGCTACACCTTC. The chain employs TRBV9 and TRBJ1-2, with a tentative D call TRBD1 (5 bases). The germline V gene encodes CDR1 SGDLS and CDR2 YYNGEE. The CDR3 is 12 amino acids. Trimming stripped 3 bases from V and 4 bases from J, with 7 bases between.